The present entry profiles one TCR beta chain with its context. The antigen remains unidentified. Trimming stripped 0 bases from V and 3 bases from J, with 8 bases between. CDR1 and CDR2 (germline): SGHVS, FQNEAQ. The CDR3 covers 15 residues. Sequenced with the Oncomine TCR Beta short-read assay was DNA taken from cultured CD4+ T cells. TCRdb re-derived calls from the PCR reads in MiXCR, one entry per CDR3 protein. The sample has tens of thousands of distinct CDR3 sequences; roughly 43% are singletons. This entry belongs to a study of vaccination and CD4 T cells after COVID-19. As for the study in general: Post-vaccine specimens were obtained a median roughly 70 days after dose two (range 14 to 241).

Documented time point: late sampling 161 to 241 days after vaccination in a few convalescent patients. Indicated treatment: roughly 10-day PBMC culture with coronavirus spike peptide pools or control peptides (ViraFEST assay). About 1.8 million PBMCs went into each well for culture with approximately 9.8 IU/ml IL-2 and around 9.6 ug/ml peptide pools. The chain uses TRBV7-8 and TRBJ2-2; D might be TRBD2 (5 bases). The clonotype comes from a human donor who had recovered from COVID-19. This specimen consisted of CD4+ T cells from blood, cultured in vitro, obtained about 7 months after SARS-CoV-2 vaccination. The CDR3 bases are TGTGCCAGCAGCTTAGCTTGGCGGGACACCGGGGAGCTGTTTTTT. Translation gives CASSLAWRDTGELFF. The variable domain in full, with the rest retrieved from reference TRBV7-8 and TRBJ2-2, is GAGVSQSPRYKVAKRGQDVALRCDPISGHVSLFWYQQALGQGPEFLTYFQNEAQLDKSGLPSDRFFAERPEGSVSTLKIQRTQQEDSAVYLCASSLAWRDTGELFFGEGSRLTVL.